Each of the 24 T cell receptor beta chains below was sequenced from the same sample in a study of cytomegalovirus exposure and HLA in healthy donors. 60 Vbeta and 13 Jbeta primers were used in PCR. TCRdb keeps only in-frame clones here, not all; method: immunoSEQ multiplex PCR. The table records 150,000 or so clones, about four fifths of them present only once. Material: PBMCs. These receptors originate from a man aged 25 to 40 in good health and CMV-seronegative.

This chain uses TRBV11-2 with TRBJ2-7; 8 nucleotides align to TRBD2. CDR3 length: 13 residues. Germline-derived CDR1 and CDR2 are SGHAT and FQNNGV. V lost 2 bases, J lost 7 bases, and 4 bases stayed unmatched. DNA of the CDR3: TGTGCCAGCAGCTTACGGGAGGGGAGTGAGCAGTACTTC. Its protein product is CASSLREGSEQYF.

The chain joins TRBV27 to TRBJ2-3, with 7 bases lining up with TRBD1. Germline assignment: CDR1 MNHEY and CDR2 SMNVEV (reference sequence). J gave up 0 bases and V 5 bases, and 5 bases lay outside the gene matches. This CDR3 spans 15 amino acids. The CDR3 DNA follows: TGTGCCAGCAGTACCGGGACAGCTAGCACAGATACGCAGTATTTT. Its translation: CASSTGTASTDTQYF.

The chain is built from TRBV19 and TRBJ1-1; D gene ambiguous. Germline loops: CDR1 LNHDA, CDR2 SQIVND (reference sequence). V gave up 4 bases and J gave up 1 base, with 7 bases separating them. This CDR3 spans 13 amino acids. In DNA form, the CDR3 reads TGTGCCAGTAGTACTCGCGGGAACACTGAAGCTTTCTTT. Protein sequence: CASSTRGNTEAFF. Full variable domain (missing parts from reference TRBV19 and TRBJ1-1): DGGITQSPKYLFRKEGQNVTLSCEQNLNHDAMYWYRQDPGQGLRLIYYSQIVNDFQKGDIAEGYSVSREKKESFPLTVTSAQKNPTAFYLCASSTRGNTEAFFGQGTRLTVV.

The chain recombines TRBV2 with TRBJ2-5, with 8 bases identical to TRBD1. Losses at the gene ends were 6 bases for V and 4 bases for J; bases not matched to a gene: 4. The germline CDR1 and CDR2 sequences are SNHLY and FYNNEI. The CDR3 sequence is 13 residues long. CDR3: CASRTDRGETQYF. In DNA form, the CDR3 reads TGTGCCAGCAGGACAGACAGGGGAGAGACCCAGTACTTC.

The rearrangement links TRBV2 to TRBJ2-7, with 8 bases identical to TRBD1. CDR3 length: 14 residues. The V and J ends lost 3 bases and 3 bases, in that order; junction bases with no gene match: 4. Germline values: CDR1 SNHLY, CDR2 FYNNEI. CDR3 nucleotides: TGTGCCAGCAGTGACCGGGACAGGTTCTACGAGCAGTACTTC. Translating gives CASSDRDRFYEQYF.

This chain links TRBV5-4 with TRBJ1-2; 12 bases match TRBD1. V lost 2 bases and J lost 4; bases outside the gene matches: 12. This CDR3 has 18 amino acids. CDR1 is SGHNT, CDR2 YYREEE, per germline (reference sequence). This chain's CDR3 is CASSFRGQGALRAYGYTF. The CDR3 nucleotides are TGTGCCAGCAGCTTTAGGGGACAGGGGGCGCTTAGGGCCTATGGCTACACCTTC.

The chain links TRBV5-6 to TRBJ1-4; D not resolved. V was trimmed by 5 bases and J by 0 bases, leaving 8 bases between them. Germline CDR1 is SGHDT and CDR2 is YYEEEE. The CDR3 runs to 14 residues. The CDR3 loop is CASRQVSTNEKLFF. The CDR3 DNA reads TGTGCCAGCAGGCAGGTTTCAACTAATGAAAAACTGTTTTTT.

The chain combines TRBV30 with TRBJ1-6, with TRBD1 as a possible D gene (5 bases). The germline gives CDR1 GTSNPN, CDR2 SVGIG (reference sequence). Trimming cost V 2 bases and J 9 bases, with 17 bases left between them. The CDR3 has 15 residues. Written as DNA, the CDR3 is TGTGCCTGGAGTAATTATCGGCTCGGGGGTTCACCCCTCCACTTT. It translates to CAWSNYRLGGSPLHF. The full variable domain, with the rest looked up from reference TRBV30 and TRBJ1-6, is SQTIHQWPATLVQPVGSPLSLECTVEGTSNPNLYWYRQAAGRGLQLLFYSVGIGQISSEVPQNLSASRPQDRQFILSSKKLLLSDSGFYLCAWSNYRLGGSPLHFGNGTRLTVT.

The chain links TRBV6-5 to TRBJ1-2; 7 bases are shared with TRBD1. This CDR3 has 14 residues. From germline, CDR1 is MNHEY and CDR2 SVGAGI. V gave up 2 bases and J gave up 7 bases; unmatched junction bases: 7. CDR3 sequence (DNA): TGTGCCAGCAGTTACGGAGGGGGCGCGGGTGGCTACACCTTC. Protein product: CASSYGGGAGGYTF.

The CDR3 region is CASSPWTGPDTQYF. The CDR3 DNA follows: TGTGCCAGCAGCCCATGGACAGGGCCAGATACGCAGTATTTT. The gene calls are TRBV5-5 and TRBJ2-3; 8 bases align to TRBD1. Trimming at V came to 4 bases and at J to 4 bases, leaving 5 bases not matched to a gene. The CDR3 extends over 14 amino acids. Germline V gene lookup returns CDR1 SGHKS and CDR2 YYEKEE (reference sequence).

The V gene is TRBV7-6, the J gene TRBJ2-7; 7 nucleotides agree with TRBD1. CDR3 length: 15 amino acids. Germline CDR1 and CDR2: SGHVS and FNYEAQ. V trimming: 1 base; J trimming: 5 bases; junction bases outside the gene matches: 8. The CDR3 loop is CASSLGGRGLDEQYF. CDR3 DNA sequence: TGTGCCAGCAGCTTAGGGGGTAGGGGGCTCGACGAGCAGTACTTC.

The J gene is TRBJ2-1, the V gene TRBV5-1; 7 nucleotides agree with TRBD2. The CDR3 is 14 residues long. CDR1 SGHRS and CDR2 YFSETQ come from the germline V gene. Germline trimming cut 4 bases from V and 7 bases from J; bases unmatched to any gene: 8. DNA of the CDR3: TGCGCCAGCAGCCATTTTAGCGGGCGGAATGAGCAGTTCTTC. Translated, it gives CASSHFSGRNEQFF.

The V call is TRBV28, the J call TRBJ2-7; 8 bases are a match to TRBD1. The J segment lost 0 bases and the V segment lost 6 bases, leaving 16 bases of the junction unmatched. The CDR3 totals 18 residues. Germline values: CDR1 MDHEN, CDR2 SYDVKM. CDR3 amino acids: CASSPLGQAFAYSYEQYF. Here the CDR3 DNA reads TGTGCCAGCAGCCCATTGGGACAGGCCTTTGCCTACTCCTACGAGCAGTACTTC. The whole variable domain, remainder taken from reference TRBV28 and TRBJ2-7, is DVKVTQSSRYLVKRTGEKVFLECVQDMDHENMFWYRQDPGLGLRLIYFSYDVKMKEKGDIPEGYSVSREKKERFSLILESASTNQTSMYLCASSPLGQAFAYSYEQYFGPGTRLTVT.

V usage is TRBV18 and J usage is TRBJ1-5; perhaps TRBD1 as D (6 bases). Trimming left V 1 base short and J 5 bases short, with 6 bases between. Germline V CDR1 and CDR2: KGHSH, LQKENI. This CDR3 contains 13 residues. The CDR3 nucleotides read TGTGCCAGCTCACCACAGGGGGATCAGCCCCAGCATTTT. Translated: CASSPQGDQPQHF.

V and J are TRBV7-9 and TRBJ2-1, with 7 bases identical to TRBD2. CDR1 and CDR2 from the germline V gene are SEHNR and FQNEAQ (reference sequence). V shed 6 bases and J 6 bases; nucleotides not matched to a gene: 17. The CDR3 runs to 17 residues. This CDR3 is CASRSPVGLVGGNEQFF. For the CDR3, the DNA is TGTGCCAGCAGGTCACCTGTTGGACTAGTCGGGGGCAATGAGCAGTTCTTC.

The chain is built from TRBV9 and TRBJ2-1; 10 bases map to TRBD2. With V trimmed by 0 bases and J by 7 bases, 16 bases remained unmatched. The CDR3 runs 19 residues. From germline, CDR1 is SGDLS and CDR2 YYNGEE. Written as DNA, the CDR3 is TGTGCCAGCAGCGTAGAAGATTCGGGGCTAGCGGGAGTTAGAAATGAGCAGTTCTTC. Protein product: CASSVEDSGLAGVRNEQFF.

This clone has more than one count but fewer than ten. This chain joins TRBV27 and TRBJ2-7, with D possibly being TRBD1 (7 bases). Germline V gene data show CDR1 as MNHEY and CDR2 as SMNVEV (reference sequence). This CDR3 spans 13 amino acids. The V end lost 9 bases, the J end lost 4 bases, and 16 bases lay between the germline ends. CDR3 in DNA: TGTGCCAGTTGGCAGGGGGGTAGGTACGAGCAGTACTTC. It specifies CASWQGGRYEQYF.

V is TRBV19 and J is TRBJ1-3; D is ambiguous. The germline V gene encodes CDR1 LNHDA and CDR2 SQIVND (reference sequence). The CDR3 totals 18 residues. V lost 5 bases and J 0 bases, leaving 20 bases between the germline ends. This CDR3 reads CASSPWKAGPHSGNTIYF. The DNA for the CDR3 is TGTGCCAGTAGTCCTTGGAAAGCAGGCCCTCACTCTGGAAACACCATATATTTT.

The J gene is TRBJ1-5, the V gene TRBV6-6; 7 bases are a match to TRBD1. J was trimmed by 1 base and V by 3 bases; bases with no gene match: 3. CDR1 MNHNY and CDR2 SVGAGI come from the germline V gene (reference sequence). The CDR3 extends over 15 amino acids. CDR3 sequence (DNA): TGTGCCAGCAGTTATGACAGGGAAAGCAATCAGCCCCAGCATTTT. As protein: CASSYDRESNQPQHF.

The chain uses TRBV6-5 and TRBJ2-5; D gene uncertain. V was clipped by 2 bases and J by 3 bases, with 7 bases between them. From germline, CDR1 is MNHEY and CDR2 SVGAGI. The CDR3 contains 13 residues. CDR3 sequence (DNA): TGTGCCAGCAGTTACAGTCGGGAAGAGACCCAGTACTTC. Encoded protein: CASSYSREETQYF.

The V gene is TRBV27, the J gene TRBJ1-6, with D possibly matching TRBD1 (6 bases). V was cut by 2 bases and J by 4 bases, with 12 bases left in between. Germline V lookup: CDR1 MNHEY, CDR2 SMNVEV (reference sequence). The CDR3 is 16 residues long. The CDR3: CASSLLGQSYNSPLHF. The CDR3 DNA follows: TGTGCCAGCAGTTTACTCGGACAGAGTTATAATTCACCCCTCCACTTT.

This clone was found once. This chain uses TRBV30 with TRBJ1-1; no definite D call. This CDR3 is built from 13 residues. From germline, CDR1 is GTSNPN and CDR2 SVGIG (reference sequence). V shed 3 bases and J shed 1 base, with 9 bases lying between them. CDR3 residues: CAWSDSGNTEAFF. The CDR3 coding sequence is TGTGCCTGGAGCGACTCCGGGAACACTGAAGCTTTCTTT.

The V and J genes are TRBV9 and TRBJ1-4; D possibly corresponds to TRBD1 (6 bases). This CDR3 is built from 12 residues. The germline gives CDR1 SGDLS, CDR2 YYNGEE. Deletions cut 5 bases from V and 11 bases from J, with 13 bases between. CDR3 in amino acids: CASRAHTGKLFF. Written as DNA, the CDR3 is TGTGCCAGCAGAGCTCATACAGGGAAACTGTTTTTT.

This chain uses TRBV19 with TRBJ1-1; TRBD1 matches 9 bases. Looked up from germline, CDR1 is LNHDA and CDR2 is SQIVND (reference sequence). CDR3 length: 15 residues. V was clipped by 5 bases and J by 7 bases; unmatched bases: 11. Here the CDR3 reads CASSPTGGRGGEAFF. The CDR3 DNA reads TGTGCCAGTAGTCCAACAGGGGGCAGGGGAGGTGAAGCTTTCTTT.